This TCR beta chain was captured in a study of neurological immune-mediated disorders. About the study: The roughly 35 patients with multiple sclerosis comprised around 31 relapsing-remitting cases and 3 secondary progressive cases.

The cDNA was synthesized by 5'RACE incorporating 10-nucleotide random UMIs. TCRdb re-called the 5' RACE reads through MiXCR, storing one row per CDR3 protein. The repertoire includes 45,000 to 50,000 distinct CDR3 sequences, 4% to 5.5% of them detected once, and 5.7% sits in the top ten. Germline lookup yields CDR1 SQVTM and CDR2 ANQGSEA. The CDR3 is made up of 13 amino acids. V was trimmed by 6 bases and J by 2 bases, leaving 10 bases between them. This clonotype occurred many times. The rearrangement links TRBV29-1 to TRBJ1-4; no clear D. Sequencing input: PBMCs. The clonotype originates from a woman aged 60-75 years with multiple sclerosis. The CDR3 loop reads CSVGKGTNEKLFF. The CDR3 DNA reads TGCAGCGTGGGCAAAGGGACTAATGAAAAACTGTTTTTT.